Listed below are T cell receptor beta chains from one sample, sequenced in a study of blood T cells in healthy people across ages. TCRdb passed the 5' RACE reads through MiXCR, listing each CDR3 protein once. The sample carries roughly 1.5 million distinct CDR3 sequences, approximately 42% recorded once. The sample comprised blood. The origin of the receptors is a woman between 18 and 29 years old in good health. Both conserved end residues are part of each CDR3. The D gene is left open where the match is weak. Where a row states a size, it is once, few, many or the class of an expanded clone; other rows omit it.

D	size	length	J	V	CDR3	DNA
TRBD1	NA	15	TRBJ1-2	TRBV30	CAWSASGDRGYGYTF	TGTGCCTGGAGTGCATCCGGGGACAGGGGTTATGGCTACACCTTC
NA	few	15	TRBJ1-2	TRBV4-1	CASSQGTLGNYGYTF	TGCGCCAGCAGCCAGGGGACATTGGGTAACTATGGCTACACCTTC
NA	few	14	TRBJ2-4	TRBV11-1	CASSQEGGENIQYF	TGTGCCAGCAGTCAAGAGGGCGGGGAAAACATTCAGTACTTC
NA	NA	16	TRBJ1-2	TRBV29-1	CSVEEGDDSGYHGYTF	TGCAGCGTTGAAGAAGGGGACGACAGTGGGTACCATGGCTACACCTTC
NA	NA	12	TRBJ2-5	TRBV7-2	CASSSYAGYPYF	TGTGCCAGCAGCTCTTACGCCGGTTACCCGTACTTC
NA	few	13	TRBJ2-7	TRBV20-1	CSARSQFSYEQYF	TGCAGTGCTAGGTCACAGTTCTCCTACGAGCAGTACTTC
TRBD2	few	19	TRBJ2-3	TRBV4-1	CASSPSVGLAGESTDTQYF	TGCGCCAGCAGCCCAAGCGTCGGACTAGCGGGGGAAAGCACAGATACGCAGTATTTT
NA	once	15	TRBJ1-2	TRBV30	CAWSVSPGSNYGYTF	TGTGCCTGGAGTGTATCCCCAGGCTCAAACTATGGCTACACCTTC
TRBD2	NA	16	TRBJ2-5	TRBV4-3	CASSQTQLAGGETQYF	TGCGCCAGCAGCCAAACCCAACTAGCGGGGGGAGAGACCCAGTACTTC
NA	few	11	TRBJ1-2	TRBV20-1	CSARRNYGYTF	TGCAGTGCTAGACGTAACTATGGCTACACCTTC
TRBD2	NA	14	TRBJ2-1	TRBV29-1	CSVEVSGGGNEQFF	TGCAGCGTTGAAGTTAGCGGGGGTGGGAATGAGCAGTTCTTC
NA	few	13	TRBJ1-4	TRBV29-1	CSVGGGQSEKLFF	TGCAGCGTGGGGGGGGGACAAAGTGAAAAACTGTTTTTT
NA	NA	11	TRBJ2-5	TRBV29-1	CSGRVQETQYF	TGCAGCGGCCGAGTACAAGAGACCCAGTACTTC
TRBD1	NA	14	TRBJ1-2	TRBV5-1	CASSSGGGIYGYTF	TGCGCCAGCAGCTCAGGAGGGGGCATCTATGGCTACACCTTC
NA	NA	14	TRBJ2-7	TRBV28	CASVGGGLADEQYF	TGTGCCAGCGTAGGAGGCGGGCTCGCGGACGAGCAGTACTTC
TRBD1	NA	13	TRBJ2-3	TRBV30	CAGGQLSTDTQYF	TGTGCCGGGGGACAGCTTAGCACAGATACGCAGTATTTT
NA	few	13	TRBJ2-3	TRBV9	CASSAEGPDTQYF	TGTGCCAGCAGCGCCGAAGGGCCTGATACGCAGTATTTT
TRBD2	NA	19	TRBJ2-1	TRBV29-1	CSVEGESSRGLASYNEQFF	TGCAGCGTTGAAGGTGAGAGTAGTAGGGGACTAGCGAGCTACAATGAGCAGTTCTTC
NA	few	14	TRBJ2-5	TRBV4-3	CASSPELRGLAQYF	TGCGCCAGCAGCCCAGAGCTTAGGGGGTTGGCCCAGTACTTC
NA	NA	16	TRBJ2-3	TRBV5-1	CASSASGDPSTDTQYF	TGCGCCAGCAGCGCTTCGGGGGACCCTAGCACAGATACGCAGTATTTT
NA	few	16	TRBJ2-1	TRBV20-1	CSARDLTAPAYNEQFF	TGCAGTGCTAGAGATTTAACCGCCCCTGCCTACAATGAGCAGTTCTTC
NA	NA	13	TRBJ1-2	TRBV20-1	CSARTSRFYGYTF	TGCAGTGCTAGAACTTCGAGGTTCTATGGCTACACCTTC
NA	many	13	TRBJ1-5	TRBV2	CASKRTDNQPQHF	TGTGCCAGCAAAAGGACAGACAATCAGCCCCAGCATTTT
TRBD2	NA	15	TRBJ2-7	TRBV25-1	CASSVDLAGTYEQYF	TGTGCCAGCAGTGTAGACCTAGCGGGAACCTACGAGCAGTACTTC
TRBD1	few	16	TRBJ1-1	TRBV27	CASSFLGTGGPLEAFF	TGTGCCAGCAGTTTCCTCGGGACAGGGGGCCCGCTTGAAGCTTTCTTT
TRBD2	few	14	TRBJ2-1	TRBV7-7	CASSSTLAGNEQFF	TGTGCTAGCAGCTCCACACTAGCGGGGAATGAGCAGTTCTTC